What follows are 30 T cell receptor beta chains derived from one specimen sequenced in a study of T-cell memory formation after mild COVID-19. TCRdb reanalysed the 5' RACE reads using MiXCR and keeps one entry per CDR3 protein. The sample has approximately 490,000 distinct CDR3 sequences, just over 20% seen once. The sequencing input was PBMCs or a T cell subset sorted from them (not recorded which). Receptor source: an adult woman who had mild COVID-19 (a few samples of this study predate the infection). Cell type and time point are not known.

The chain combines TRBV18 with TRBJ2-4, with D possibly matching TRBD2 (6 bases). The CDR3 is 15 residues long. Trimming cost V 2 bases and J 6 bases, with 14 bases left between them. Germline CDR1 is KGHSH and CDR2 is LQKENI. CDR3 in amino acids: CASSPGPGVGNIQYF. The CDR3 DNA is TGTGCCAGCTCACCAGGGCCGGGGGTTGGAAACATTCAGTACTTC. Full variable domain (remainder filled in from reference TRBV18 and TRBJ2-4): NAGVMQNPRHLVRRRGQEARLRCSPMKGHSHVYWYRQLPEEGLKFMVYLQKENIIDESGMPKERFSAEFPKEGPSILRIQQVVRGDSAAYFCASSPGPGVGNIQYFGAGTRLSVL.

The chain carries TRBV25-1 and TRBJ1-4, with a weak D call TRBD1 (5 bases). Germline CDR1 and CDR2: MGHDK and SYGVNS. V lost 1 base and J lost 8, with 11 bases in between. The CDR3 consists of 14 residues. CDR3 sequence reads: CASSELAGREKLFF. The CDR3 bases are TGTGCCAGCAGTGAATTGGCAGGGAGGGAAAAACTGTTTTTT. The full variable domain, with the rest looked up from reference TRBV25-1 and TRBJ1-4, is EADIYQTPRYLVIGTGKKITLECSQTMGHDKMYWYQQDPGMELHLIHYSYGVNSTEKGDLSSESTVSRIRTEHFPLTLESARPSHTSQYLCASSELAGREKLFFGSGTQLSVL.

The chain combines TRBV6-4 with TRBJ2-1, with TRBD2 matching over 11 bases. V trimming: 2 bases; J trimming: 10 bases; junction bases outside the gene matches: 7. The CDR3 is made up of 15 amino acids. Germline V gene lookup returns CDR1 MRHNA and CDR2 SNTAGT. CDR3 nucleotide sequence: TGTGCCAGCAGTGACCAACTAGCGGGAGTGGGGGAGCAGTTCTTC. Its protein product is CASSDQLAGVGEQFF.

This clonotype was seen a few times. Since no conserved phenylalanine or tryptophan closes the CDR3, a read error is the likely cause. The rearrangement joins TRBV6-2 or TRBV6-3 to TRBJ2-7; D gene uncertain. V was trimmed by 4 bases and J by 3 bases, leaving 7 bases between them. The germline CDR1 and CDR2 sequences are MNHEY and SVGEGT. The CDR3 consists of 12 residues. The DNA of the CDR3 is TGTGCCAGCAGTTTCGGCAGCTACGAGCAGTACCTC. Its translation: CASSFGSYEQYL.

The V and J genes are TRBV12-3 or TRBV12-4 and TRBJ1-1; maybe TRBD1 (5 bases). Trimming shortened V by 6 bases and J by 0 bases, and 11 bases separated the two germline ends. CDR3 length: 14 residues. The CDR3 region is CASRTGPLNTEAFF. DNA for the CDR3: TGTGCCAGCAGAACGGGACCGTTGAACACTGAAGCTTTCTTT.

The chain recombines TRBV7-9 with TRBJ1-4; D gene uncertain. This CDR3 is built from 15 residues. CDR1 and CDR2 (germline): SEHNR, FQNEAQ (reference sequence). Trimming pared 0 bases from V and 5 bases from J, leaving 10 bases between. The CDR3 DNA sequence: TGTGCCAGCAGCTTAGCCGGCCCACGGAATGAAAAACTGTTTTTT. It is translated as CASSLAGPRNEKLFF.

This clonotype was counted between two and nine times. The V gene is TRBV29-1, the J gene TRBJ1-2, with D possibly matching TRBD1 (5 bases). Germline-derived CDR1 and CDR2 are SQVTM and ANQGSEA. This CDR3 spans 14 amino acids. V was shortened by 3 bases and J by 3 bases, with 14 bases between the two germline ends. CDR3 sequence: CSVDPTTAHYGYTF. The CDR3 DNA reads TGCAGCGTTGACCCGACGACAGCCCACTATGGCTACACCTTC.

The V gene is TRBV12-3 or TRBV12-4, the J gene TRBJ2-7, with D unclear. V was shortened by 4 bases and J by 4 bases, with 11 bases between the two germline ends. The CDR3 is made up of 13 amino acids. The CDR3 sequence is CASSSAGRYEQYF. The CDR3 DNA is TGTGCCAGCAGTTCCGCCGGCCGTTACGAGCAGTACTTC.

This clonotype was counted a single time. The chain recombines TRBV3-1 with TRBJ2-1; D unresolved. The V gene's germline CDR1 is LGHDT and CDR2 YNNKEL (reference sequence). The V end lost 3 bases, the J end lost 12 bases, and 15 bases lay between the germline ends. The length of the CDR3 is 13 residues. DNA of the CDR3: TGTGCCAGCAGCCAGATGTCCTACATGGGGCAGTTCTTC. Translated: CASSQMSYMGQFF.

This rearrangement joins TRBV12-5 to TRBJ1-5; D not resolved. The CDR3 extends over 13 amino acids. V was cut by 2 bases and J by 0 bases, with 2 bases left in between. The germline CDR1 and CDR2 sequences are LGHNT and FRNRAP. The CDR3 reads CASGLTSNQPQHF. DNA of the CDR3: TGTGCTAGTGGTTTGACTAGCAATCAGCCCCAGCATTTT.

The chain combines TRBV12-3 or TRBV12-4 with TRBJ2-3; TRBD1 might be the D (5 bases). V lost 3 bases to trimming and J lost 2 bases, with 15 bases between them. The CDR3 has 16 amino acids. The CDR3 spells CASSLIEAGFTDTQYF. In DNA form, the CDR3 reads TGTGCCAGCAGTTTGATTGAGGCAGGGTTCACAGATACGCAGTATTTT.

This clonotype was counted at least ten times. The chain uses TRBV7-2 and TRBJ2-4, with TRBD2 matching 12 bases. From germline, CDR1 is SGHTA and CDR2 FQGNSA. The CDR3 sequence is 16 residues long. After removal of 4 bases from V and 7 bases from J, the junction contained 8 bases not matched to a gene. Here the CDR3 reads CASSSSGGGSLNIQYF. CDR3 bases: TGTGCCAGCAGCTCTAGCGGGGGGGGTTCGCTCAACATTCAGTACTTC.

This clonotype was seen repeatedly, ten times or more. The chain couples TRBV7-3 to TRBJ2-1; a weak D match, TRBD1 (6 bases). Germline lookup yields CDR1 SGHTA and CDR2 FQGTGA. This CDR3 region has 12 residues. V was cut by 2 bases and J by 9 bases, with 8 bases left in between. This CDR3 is CASSLGGSEQFF. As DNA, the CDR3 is TGTGCCAGCAGCTTAGGGGGCTCTGAGCAGTTCTTC.

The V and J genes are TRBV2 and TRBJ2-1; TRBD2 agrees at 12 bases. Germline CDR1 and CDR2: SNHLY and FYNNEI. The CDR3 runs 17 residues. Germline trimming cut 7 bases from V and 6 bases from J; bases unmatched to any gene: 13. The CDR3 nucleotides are TGTGCCAGCACCGCTAGCGGGGGGGCCGTAGTATCCAATGAGCAGTTCTTC. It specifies CASTASGGAVVSNEQFF.

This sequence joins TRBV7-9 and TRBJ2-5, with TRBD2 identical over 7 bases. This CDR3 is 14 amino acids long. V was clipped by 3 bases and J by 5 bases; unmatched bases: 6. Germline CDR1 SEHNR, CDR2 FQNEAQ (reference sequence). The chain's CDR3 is CASSFGGRDETQYF. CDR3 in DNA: TGTGCCAGCAGCTTTGGCGGGAGAGATGAGACCCAGTACTTC.

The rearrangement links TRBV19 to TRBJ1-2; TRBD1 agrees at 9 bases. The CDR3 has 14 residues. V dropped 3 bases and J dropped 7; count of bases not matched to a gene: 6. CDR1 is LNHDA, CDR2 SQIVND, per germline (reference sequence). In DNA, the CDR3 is TGTGCCAGTAGTATCGGACAGGGGTCTGCTGGCTACACCTTC. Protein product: CASSIGQGSAGYTF.

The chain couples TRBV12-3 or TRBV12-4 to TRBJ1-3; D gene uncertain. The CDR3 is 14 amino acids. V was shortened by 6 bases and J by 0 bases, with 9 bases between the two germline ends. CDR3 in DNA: TGTGCCAGCAGCCACAAGAGCTCTGGAAACACCATATATTTT. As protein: CASSHKSSGNTIYF.

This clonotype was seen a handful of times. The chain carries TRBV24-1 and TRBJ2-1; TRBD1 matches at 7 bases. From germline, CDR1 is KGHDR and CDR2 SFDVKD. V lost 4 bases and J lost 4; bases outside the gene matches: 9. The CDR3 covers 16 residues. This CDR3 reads CATSEVTGTAYNEQFF. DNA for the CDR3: TGTGCCACCAGTGAAGTAACCGGGACAGCTTACAATGAGCAGTTCTTC.

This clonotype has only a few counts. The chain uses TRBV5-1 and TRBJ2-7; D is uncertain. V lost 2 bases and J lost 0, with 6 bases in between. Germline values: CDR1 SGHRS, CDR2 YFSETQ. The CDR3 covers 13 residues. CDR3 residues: CASSFDDSYEQYF. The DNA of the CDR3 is TGCGCCAGCAGCTTCGACGACTCCTACGAGCAGTACTTC.

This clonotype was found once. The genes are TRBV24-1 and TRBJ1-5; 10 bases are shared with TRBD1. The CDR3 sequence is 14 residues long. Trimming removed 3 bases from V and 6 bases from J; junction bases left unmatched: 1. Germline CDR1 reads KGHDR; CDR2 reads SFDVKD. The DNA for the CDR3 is TGTGCCACCAGTGATGACAGGGGGCCTCAGCCCCAGCATTTT. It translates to CATSDDRGPQPQHF.

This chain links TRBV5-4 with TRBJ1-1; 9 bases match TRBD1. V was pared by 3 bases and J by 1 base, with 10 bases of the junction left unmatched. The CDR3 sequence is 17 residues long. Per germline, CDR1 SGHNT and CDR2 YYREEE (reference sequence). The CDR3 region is CASSSGIGQGKNTEAFF. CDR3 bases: TGTGCCAGCAGCTCAGGAATAGGACAGGGGAAGAACACTGAAGCTTTCTTT.

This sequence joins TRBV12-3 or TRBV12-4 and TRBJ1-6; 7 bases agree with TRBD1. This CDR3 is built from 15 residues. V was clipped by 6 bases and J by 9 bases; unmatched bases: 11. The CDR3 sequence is CASSLRQGVSSPLHF. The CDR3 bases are TGTGCCAGCAGCCTTCGCCAGGGGGTGAGTTCACCCCTCCACTTT.

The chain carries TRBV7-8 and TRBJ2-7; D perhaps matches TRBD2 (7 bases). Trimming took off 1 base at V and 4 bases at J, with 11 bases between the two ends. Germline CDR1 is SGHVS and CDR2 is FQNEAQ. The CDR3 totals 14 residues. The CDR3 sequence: CASSLEEGGYEQYF. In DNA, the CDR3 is TGTGCCAGCAGCTTAGAGGAGGGGGGGTACGAGCAGTACTTC.

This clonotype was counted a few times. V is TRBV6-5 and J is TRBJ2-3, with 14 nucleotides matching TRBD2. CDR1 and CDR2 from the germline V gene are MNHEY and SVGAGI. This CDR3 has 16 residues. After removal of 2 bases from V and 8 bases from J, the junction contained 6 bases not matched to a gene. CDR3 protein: CASSYRLAGGEGTQYF. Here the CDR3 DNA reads TGTGCCAGCAGTTACCGACTAGCGGGGGGGGAGGGTACGCAGTATTTT.

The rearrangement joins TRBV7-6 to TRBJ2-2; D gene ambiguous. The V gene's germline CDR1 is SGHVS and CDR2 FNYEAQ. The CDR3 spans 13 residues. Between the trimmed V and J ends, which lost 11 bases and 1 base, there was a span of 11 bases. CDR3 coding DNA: TGTGCCTCGGAACTGGTGAACACCGGGGAGCTGTTTTTT. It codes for CASELVNTGELFF.

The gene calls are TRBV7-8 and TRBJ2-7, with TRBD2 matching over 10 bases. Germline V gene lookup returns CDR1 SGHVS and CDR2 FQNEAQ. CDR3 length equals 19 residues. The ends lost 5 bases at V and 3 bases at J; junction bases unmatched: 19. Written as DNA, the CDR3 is TGTGCCAGCAGCGGATCCGAAGGACTAGCGGCCGATTTTTACTACGAGCAGTACTTC. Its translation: CASSGSEGLAADFYYEQYF.

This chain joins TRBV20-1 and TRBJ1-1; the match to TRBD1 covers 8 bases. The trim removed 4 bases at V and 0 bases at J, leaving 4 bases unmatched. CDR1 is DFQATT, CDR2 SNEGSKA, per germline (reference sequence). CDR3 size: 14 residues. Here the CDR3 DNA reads TGCAGTGCTACCAGGGGGCTTTTGAACACTGAAGCTTTCTTT. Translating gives CSATRGLLNTEAFF.

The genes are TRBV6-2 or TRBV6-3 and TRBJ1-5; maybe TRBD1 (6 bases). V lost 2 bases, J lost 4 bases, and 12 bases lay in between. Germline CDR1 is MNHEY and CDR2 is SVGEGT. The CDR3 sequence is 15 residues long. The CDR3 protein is CASSYGGLRNQPQHF. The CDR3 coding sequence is TGTGCCAGCAGTTACGGGGGGCTTAGGAATCAGCCCCAGCATTTT.

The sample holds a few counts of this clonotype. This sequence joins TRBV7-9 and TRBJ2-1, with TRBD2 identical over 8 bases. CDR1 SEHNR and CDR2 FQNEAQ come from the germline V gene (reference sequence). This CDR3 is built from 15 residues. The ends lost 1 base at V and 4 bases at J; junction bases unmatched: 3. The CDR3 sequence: CASSLVSGRYNEQFF. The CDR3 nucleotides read TGTGCCAGCAGCTTAGTCAGCGGGAGATACAATGAGCAGTTCTTC.

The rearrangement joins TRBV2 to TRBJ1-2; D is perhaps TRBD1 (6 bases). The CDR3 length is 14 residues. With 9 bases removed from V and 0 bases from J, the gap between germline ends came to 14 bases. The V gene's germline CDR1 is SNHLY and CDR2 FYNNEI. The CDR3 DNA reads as TGTGCCAGAACCACGGACAGTCCTAACTATGGCTACACCTTC. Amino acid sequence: CARTTDSPNYGYTF.